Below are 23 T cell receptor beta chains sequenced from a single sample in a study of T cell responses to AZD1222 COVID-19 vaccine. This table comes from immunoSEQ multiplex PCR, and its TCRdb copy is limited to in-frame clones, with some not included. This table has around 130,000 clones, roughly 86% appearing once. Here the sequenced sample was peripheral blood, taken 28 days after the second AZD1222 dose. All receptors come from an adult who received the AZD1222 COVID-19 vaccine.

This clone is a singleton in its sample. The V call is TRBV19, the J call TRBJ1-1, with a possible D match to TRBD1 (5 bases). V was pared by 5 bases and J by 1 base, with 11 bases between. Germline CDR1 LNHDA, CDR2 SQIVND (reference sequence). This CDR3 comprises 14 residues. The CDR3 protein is CASSLRDGNTEAFF. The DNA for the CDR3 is TGTGCCAGTAGTCTACGGGACGGGAACACTGAAGCTTTCTTT.

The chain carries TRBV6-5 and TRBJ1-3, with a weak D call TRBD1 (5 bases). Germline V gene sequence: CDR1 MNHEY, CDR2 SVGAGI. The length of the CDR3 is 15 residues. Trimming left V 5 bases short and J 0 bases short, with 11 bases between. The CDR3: CASSPLGHSGNTIYF. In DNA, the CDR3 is TGTGCCAGCAGTCCCCTGGGGCACTCTGGAAACACCATATATTTT.

For the CDR3, the DNA is TGTGCCAGCAGTTACGAGGTGAGGGTAAATAGCGAGCAGTACTTC. This codes for CASSYEVRVNSEQYF. The chain combines TRBV6-6 with TRBJ2-7, with a tentative D call TRBD2 (5 bases). The V end was cut by 2 bases, the J end by 6 bases, with 17 bases between. Germline V CDR1 and CDR2: MNHNY, SVGAGI (reference sequence). The CDR3 runs to 15 residues.

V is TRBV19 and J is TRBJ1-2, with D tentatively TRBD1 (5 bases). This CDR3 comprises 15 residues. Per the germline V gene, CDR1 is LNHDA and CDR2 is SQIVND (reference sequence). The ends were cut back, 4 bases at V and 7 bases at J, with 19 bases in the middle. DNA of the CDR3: TGTGCCAGTAGTACCTCCATGAGGGGCGCAGCTGGCTACACCTTC. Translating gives CASSTSMRGAAGYTF.

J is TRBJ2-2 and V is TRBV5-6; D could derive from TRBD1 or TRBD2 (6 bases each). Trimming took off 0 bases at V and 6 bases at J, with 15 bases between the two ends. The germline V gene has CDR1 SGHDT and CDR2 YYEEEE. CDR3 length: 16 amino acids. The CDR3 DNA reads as TGTGCCAGCAGCTTGGACAGGGAGGTGTTGGCCGGGGAGCTGTTTTTT. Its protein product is CASSLDREVLAGELFF.

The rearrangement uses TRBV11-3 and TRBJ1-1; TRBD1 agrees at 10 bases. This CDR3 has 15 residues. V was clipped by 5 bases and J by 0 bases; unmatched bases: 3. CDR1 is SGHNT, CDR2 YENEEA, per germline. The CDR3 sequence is CASSPGQGLNTEAFF. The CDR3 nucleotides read TGTGCCAGCAGCCCGGGACAGGGGTTGAACACTGAAGCTTTCTTT.

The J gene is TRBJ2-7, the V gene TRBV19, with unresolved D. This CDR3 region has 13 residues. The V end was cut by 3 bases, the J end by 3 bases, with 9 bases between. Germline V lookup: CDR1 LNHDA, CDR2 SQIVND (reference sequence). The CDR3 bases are TGTGCCAGTAGTATTACGAGGTACTACGAGCAGTACTTC. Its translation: CASSITRYYEQYF.

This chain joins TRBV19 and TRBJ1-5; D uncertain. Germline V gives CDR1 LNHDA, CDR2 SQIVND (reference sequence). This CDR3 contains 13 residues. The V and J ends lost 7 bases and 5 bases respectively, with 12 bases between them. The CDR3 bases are TGTGCCAGTACTACGGACGGATATCAGCCCCAGCATTTT. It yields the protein CASTTDGYQPQHF.

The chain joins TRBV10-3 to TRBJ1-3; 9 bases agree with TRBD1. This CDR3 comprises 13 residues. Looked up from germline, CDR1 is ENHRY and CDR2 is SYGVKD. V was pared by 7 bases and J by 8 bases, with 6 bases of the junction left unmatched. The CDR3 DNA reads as TGTGCCATCAAATTGACAGGGGGAGACACCATATATTTT. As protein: CAIKLTGGDTIYF.

CDR3 nucleotides: TGTGCTCAAGACAGGGGAGCATTGGGTGGCTACACCTTC. Its translation is CAQDRGALGGYTF. The genes are TRBV30 and TRBJ1-2; 8 bases fit TRBD1. The CDR3 has 13 amino acids. Germline V gene lookup returns CDR1 GTSNPN and CDR2 SVGIG (reference sequence).

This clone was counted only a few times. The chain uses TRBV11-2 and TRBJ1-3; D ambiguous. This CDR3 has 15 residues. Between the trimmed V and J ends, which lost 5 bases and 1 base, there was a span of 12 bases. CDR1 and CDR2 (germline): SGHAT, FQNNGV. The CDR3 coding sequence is TGTGCCAGCAGCCAGGCCCGGGCGTCTGGAAACACCATATATTTT. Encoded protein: CASSQARASGNTIYF.

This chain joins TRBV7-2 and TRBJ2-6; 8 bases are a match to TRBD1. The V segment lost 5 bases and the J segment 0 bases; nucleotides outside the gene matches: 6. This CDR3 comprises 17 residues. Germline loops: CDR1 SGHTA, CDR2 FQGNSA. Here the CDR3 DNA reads TGTGCCAGCAGCCTTGGGACAGGAAGCTCTGGGGCCAACGTCCTGACTTTC. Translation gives CASSLGTGSSGANVLTF. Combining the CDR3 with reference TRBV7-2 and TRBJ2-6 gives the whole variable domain GAGVSQSPSNKVTEKGKDVELRCDPISGHTALYWYRQSLGQGLEFLIYFQGNSAPDKSGLPSDRFSAERTGGSVSTLTIQRTQQEDSAVYLCASSLGTGSSGANVLTFGAGSRLTVL.

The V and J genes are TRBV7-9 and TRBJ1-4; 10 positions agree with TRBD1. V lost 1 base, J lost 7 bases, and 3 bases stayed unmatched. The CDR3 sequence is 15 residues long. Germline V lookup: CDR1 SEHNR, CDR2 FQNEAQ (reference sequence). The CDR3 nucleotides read TGTGCCAGCAGCTTAGGACAGGGGGCGTTTGAAAAACTGTTTTTT. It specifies CASSLGQGAFEKLFF.

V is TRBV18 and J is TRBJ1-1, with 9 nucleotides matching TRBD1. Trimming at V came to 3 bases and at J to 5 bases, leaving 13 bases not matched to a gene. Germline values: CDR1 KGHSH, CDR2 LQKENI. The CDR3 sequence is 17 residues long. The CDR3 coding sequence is TGTGCCAGCTCACCCCCCGGACAGGGGAGTAGGGGAACTGAAGCTTTCTTT. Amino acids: CASSPPGQGSRGTEAFF.

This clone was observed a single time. The DNA for the CDR3 is TGCAGCGTTGAGAGGCAGGGGAACACTGAAGCTTTCTTT. Translated, it gives CSVERQGNTEAFF. The chain combines TRBV29-1 with TRBJ1-1; D is possibly TRBD1 (5 bases). The ends were cut back, 3 bases at V and 1 base at J, with 9 bases in the middle. Germline loops: CDR1 SQVTM, CDR2 ANQGSEA. CDR3 size: 13 residues. The whole variable domain, remainder taken from reference TRBV29-1 and TRBJ1-1, is SAVISQKPSRDICQRGTSLTIQCQVDSQVTMMFWYRQQPGQSLTLIATANQGSEATYESGFVIDKFPISRPNLTFSTLTVSNMSPEDSSIYLCSVERQGNTEAFFGQGTRLTVV.

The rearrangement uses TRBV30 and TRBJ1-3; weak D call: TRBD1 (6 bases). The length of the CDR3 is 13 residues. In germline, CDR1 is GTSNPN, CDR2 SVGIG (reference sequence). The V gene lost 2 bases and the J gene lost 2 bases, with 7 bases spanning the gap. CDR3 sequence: CAWSQGPGNTIYF. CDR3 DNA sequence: TGTGCCTGGAGTCAGGGGCCTGGAAACACCATATATTTT.

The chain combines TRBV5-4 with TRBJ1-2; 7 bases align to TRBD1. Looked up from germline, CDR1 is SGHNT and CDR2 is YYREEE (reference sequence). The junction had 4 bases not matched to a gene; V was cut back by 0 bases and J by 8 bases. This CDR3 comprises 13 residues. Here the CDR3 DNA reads TGTGCCAGCAGCTTGGAGACAGGGCAGGGCTACACCTTC. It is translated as CASSLETGQGYTF. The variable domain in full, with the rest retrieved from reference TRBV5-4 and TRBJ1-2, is ETGVTQSPTHLIKTRGQQVTLRCSSQSGHNTVSWYQQALGQGPQFIFQYYREEENGRGNFPPRFSGLQFPNYSSELNVNALELDDSALYLCASSLETGQGYTFGSGTRLTVV.

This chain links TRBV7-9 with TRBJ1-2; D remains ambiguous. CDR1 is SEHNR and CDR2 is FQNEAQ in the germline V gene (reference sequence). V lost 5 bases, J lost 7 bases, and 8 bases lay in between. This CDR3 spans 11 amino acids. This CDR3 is CASSADVGYTF. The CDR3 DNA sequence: TGTGCCAGCAGCGCGGACGTTGGCTACACCTTC.

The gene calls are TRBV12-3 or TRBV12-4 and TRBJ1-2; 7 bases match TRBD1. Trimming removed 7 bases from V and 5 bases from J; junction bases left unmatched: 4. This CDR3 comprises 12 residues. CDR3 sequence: CASNQGGYGYTF. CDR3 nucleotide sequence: TGTGCCAGCAACCAGGGGGGGTATGGCTACACCTTC.

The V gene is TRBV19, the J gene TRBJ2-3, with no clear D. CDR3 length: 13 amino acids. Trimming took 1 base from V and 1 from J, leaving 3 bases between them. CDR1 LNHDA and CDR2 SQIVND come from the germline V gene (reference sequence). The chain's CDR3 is CASSIAGTDTQYF. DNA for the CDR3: TGTGCCAGTAGTATAGCTGGCACAGATACGCAGTATTTT.

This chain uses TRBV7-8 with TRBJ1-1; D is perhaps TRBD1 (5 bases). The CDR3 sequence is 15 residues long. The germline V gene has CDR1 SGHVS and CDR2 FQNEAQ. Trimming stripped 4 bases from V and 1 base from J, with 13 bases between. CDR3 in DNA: TGTGCCAGCAGCTCTAGGGGTGCGGAGAACACTGAAGCTTTCTTT. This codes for CASSSRGAENTEAFF.

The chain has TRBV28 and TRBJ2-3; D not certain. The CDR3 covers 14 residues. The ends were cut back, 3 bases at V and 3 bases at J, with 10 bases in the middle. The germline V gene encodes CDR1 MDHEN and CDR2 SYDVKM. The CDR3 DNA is TGTGCCAGCAGTTTGAACTTGGGGACAGATACGCAGTATTTT. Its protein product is CASSLNLGTDTQYF.

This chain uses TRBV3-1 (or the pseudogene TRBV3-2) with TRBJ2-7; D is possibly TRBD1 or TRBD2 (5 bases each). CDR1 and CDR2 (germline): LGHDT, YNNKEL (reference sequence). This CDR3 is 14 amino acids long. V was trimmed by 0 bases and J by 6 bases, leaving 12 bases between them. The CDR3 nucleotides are TGTGCCAGCAGCCAAGATACGGGGACCCCCGAGCAGTACTTC. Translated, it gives CASSQDTGTPEQYF.